The rows below give T cell receptor beta chains drawn from one sample of a study of shared clonotypes between healthy human individuals. Clones were read by immunoSEQ multiplex PCR, and TCRdb kept only the in-frame ones, dropping some. Among about a million clones listed, under 80% were seen once. The sample consisted of memory CD4+ T cells sorted from blood. The receptors here all came from a man between 18 and 29 years old in good health. The CDR3 runs from the conserved cysteine through the conserved F or W. The D gene is left open where the match is weak. The size field is filled for only some rows; it gives once, few, many or a size class.

J gene,CDR3 length,D gene,clone size,V gene,CDR3 DNA,CDR3 protein
TRBJ2-2,16,.,.,TRBV7-9,TGTGCCAGCAGCTTAGTCGAAAGGGCTGACACCGGGGAGCTGTTTTTT,CASSLVERADTGELFF
TRBJ1-2,13,.,.,TRBV13,TGTGCCAGCAGCCTACAAACCAGCTATGGCTACACCTTC,CASSLQTSYGYTF
TRBJ2-7,14,.,.,TRBV6-1,TGTGCCAGCAGACTTGGGGACGTTACCTACGAGCAGTACTTC,CASRLGDVTYEQYF
TRBJ2-1,15,TRBD1,.,TRBV6-1,TGTGCCAGCAGTGTGGGACAGTCTACTTACAATGAGCAGTTCTTC,CASSVGQSTYNEQFF
TRBJ1-1,17,.,.,TRBV18,TGTGCCAGCTCACCCTCAATTGAATACAGTCCGGGCACTGAAGCTTTCTTT,CASSPSIEYSPGTEAFF
TRBJ1-6,15,TRBD1,.,TRBV6-1,TGTGCCAGCAGTGAAGTGAGGGGGCTTGGTTCACCCCTCCACTTT,CASSEVRGLGSPLHF
TRBJ2-2,15,TRBD2,once,TRBV5-1,TGCGCCAGCAGCTGGACTAGCGGGAACACCGGGGAGCTGTTTTTT,CASSWTSGNTGELFF
TRBJ2-5,11,.,.,TRBV6-5,TGTGCCAGCACCGAAAGGGAGACCCAGTACTTC,CASTERETQYF
TRBJ1-4,16,.,few,TRBV7-9,TGTGCCAGCAGCCCACCGGGCCGCAGTCACGGGGGAAAACTGTTTTTT,CASSPPGRSHGGKLFF
TRBJ2-7,17,TRBD2,.,TRBV11-2,TGTGCCAGCAGCCGGGGGGTGGGGCGGTTCCGAGGGTACGAGCAGTACTTC,CASSRGVGRFRGYEQYF
TRBJ1-1,13,.,.,TRBV30,TGTGCCTGGAGCGGACAGATGAACACTGAAGCTTTCTTT,CAWSGQMNTEAFF
TRBJ1-5,15,.,.,TRBV9,TGTGCCAGCAGCGTAGATGGGGGAAGTTGGCAGCCCCAGCATTTT,CASSVDGGSWQPQHF
TRBJ1-3,17,.,.,TRBV11-2,TGTGCCAGCAGCTTAGAGGGCAGGAGAAACTCTGGAAACACCATATATTTT,CASSLEGRRNSGNTIYF
TRBJ1-5,15,.,many,TRBV19,TGTGCCAGTAGTATAGGGCGAATTTCTGATCAGCCCCAGCATTTT,CASSIGRISDQPQHF
TRBJ1-3,13,.,.,TRBV19,TGTGCCAGTAGTATAGGGAGAGGAAACACCATATATTTT,CASSIGRGNTIYF
TRBJ1-5,12,.,once,TRBV2,TGTGCCAGCAGTGATGAGGGGATTGGGGGGCATTTT,CASSDEGIGGHF
TRBJ2-7,15,.,.,TRBV7-2,TGTGCCAGCAGCGGAAGGGCGTCTTTTGGATACGAGCAGTACTTC,CASSGRASFGYEQYF
TRBJ2-7,14,TRBD1,few,TRBV2,TGTGCCAGCAGTGGAGGGACAGGGAGATGGGAGCAGTACTTC,CASSGGTGRWEQYF
TRBJ2-3,15,TRBD2,.,TRBV27,TGTGCCAGCAGTATAGCGGGGAGGAACACAGATACGCAGTATTTT,CASSIAGRNTDTQYF
TRBJ2-7,15,.,.,TRBV5-4,TGTGCCAGCAGCTTGGTGGAACAGCCCCTTATGGAGCAGTACTTC,CASSLVEQPLMEQYF
TRBJ1-1,14,.,.,TRBV5-1,TGCGCCAGCAGCTTGGGAGGGGTTGGCACTGAAGCTTTCTTT,CASSLGGVGTEAFF
TRBJ2-2,13,.,.,TRBV7-2,TGTGCCAGCAGCTTATATAACACCGGGGAGCTGTTTTTT,CASSLYNTGELFF
TRBJ1-1,15,.,.,TRBV5-1,TGCGCCAGCAGCTTGGCTGGGGCGGAGAACACTGAAGCTTTCTTT,CASSLAGAENTEAFF
TRBJ2-4,13,TRBD1,once,TRBV7-2,TGTGCCAGCACCTTAGGGACAGGCGGCATTCAGTACTTC,CASTLGTGGIQYF
TRBJ1-1,13,.,once,TRBV5-5,TGTGCCAGCAGCACGGAAGGACACGGCGGAGCTTTCTTT,CASSTEGHGGAFF
TRBJ1-2,12,.,few,TRBV6-5,TGTGCCAGCAGTTCATACACAGGGGGCTACACCTTC,CASSSYTGGYTF
TRBJ2-7,13,TRBD1,.,TRBV2,TGTGCCAGCAGGGAGACGGACAGGGGTAATCAGTACTTC,CASRETDRGNQYF
TRBJ1-2,13,.,.,TRBV10-1,TGCGCCAGCAGTGAAGGGCGGAACTATGGCTACACCTTC,CASSEGRNYGYTF